These T cell receptor beta chains were read from a single sample in a study of blood T cells in healthy people across ages. MiXCR was run by TCRdb on the 5' RACE reads, yielding one entry per CDR3 protein. The repertoire includes hundreds of thousands of distinct CDR3 sequences, around 24% of them detected once, and approximately 10% sits in the top ten. A further study also used this sample, focusing on T cells of mothers and their children.

Input material: blood. These receptor sequences come from a boy between 10 and 17 years old in good health. CDR3s include the opening cysteine and the closing phenylalanine or tryptophan. Each record gives: CDR3 protein, CDR3 DNA, clone size, V gene, J gene, D gene. D genes are given only for firm matches. A clone size is listed for some rows: how often the clone was seen (once, few, many), or a class if it is expanded.

CDR3aa: CASESVAKNIQYF; CDR3nt: TGTGCCAGCGAGTCTGTGGCCAAAAACATTCAGTACTTC; abundance: -; v_gene: TRBV7-9; j_gene: TRBJ2-4; d_gene: -
CDR3aa: CASSDEGGQRETQYF; CDR3nt: TGTGCCAGCAGTGATGAAGGGGGGCAGAGAGAGACCCAGTACTTC; abundance: few; v_gene: TRBV2; j_gene: TRBJ2-5; d_gene: -
CDR3aa: CASRASIIIDEQFF; CDR3nt: TGTGCCAGCAGGGCTAGCATCATAATCGATGAGCAGTTCTTC; abundance: few; v_gene: TRBV2; j_gene: TRBJ2-1; d_gene: -
CDR3aa: CASSPPGQGAFDEQFF; CDR3nt: TGTGCCAGCAGTCCTCCGGGACAGGGGGCTTTTGATGAGCAGTTCTTC; abundance: -; v_gene: TRBV6-6; j_gene: TRBJ2-1; d_gene: TRBD1
CDR3aa: CASSLTGPGGNNEQFF; CDR3nt: TGTGCCAGCAGCTTAACCGGGCCGGGGGGGAACAATGAGCAGTTCTTC; abundance: few; v_gene: TRBV7-3; j_gene: TRBJ2-1; d_gene: TRBD2
CDR3aa: CATSDWGVSPNEQFF; CDR3nt: TGTGCCACCAGTGATTGGGGGGTTTCCCCCAATGAGCAGTTCTTC; abundance: few; v_gene: TRBV24-1; j_gene: TRBJ2-1; d_gene: -
CDR3aa: CSARVIGSSEQFF; CDR3nt: TGCAGTGCTAGAGTCATTGGGTCTAGTGAGCAGTTCTTC; abundance: few; v_gene: TRBV20-1; j_gene: TRBJ2-1; d_gene: -
CDR3aa: CATSDVLAGGSTDTQYF; CDR3nt: TGTGCCACCAGTGATGTCCTAGCGGGGGGAAGCACAGATACGCAGTATTTT; abundance: few; v_gene: TRBV24-1; j_gene: TRBJ2-3; d_gene: TRBD2
CDR3aa: CASKDPWGEAFF; CDR3nt: TGTGCCAGTAAGGACCCCTGGGGTGAAGCTTTCTTT; abundance: -; v_gene: TRBV19; j_gene: TRBJ1-1; d_gene: -
CDR3aa: CASSSGTGRMYEQYF; CDR3nt: TGCGCCAGCAGCTCCGGGACAGGGAGAATGTACGAGCAGTACTTC; abundance: few; v_gene: TRBV5-1; j_gene: TRBJ2-7; d_gene: TRBD1
CDR3aa: CASSFWGAGQYEQYF; CDR3nt: TGTGCCAGCAGTTTTTGGGGCGCCGGGCAGTACGAGCAGTACTTC; abundance: few; v_gene: TRBV28; j_gene: TRBJ2-7; d_gene: -
CDR3aa: CASRRIAGDEQYF; CDR3nt: TGTGCCAGCAGACGAATCGCGGGGGACGAGCAGTACTTC; abundance: -; v_gene: TRBV6-5; j_gene: TRBJ2-7; d_gene: TRBD2
CDR3aa: CASSYDGEGITIYF; CDR3nt: TGTGCCAGCAGTTACGACGGCGAGGGTATCACCATATATTTT; abundance: few; v_gene: TRBV6-6; j_gene: TRBJ1-3; d_gene: -
CDR3aa: CASSVNAAPTYEQYF; CDR3nt: TGTGCCAGCAGTGTTAACGCGGCACCGACCTACGAGCAGTACTTC; abundance: -; v_gene: TRBV6-1; j_gene: TRBJ2-7; d_gene: -
CDR3aa: CATSATGEQYF; CDR3nt: TGTGCCACCTCTGCGACAGGGGAGCAGTACTTC; abundance: few; v_gene: TRBV24-1; j_gene: TRBJ2-5; d_gene: TRBD1
CDR3aa: CASSYLKETQYF; CDR3nt: TGTGCCAGCAGTTACCTAAAAGAGACCCAGTACTTC; abundance: -; v_gene: TRBV6-2/TRBV6-3; j_gene: TRBJ2-5; d_gene: -
CDR3aa: CASSDTGNRLYGCTF; CDR3nt: TGTGCCAGCAGTGACACGGGGAACCGACTCTATGGCTGCACCTTC; abundance: -; v_gene: TRBV2; j_gene: TRBJ1-2; d_gene: -
CDR3aa: CASSIYREIKNIQYF; CDR3nt: TGTGCCAGCAGTATTTACAGGGAGATCAAAAACATTCAGTACTTC; abundance: few; v_gene: TRBV12-3/TRBV12-4; j_gene: TRBJ2-4; d_gene: -
CDR3aa: CASSSGLLSYNEQFF; CDR3nt: TGTGCCAGCAGCTCGGGACTCCTCTCCTACAATGAGCAGTTCTTC; abundance: few; v_gene: TRBV7-2; j_gene: TRBJ2-1; d_gene: -
CDR3aa: CASSGGLAGGRFF; CDR3nt: TGCGCCAGCAGCGGTGGACTAGCGGGGGGGCGGTTCTTC; abundance: few; v_gene: TRBV5-1; j_gene: TRBJ2-1; d_gene: TRBD2
CDR3aa: CASRVAVGREAFF; CDR3nt: TGTGCCAGCAGGGTGGCCGTGGGTCGTGAAGCTTTCTTT; abundance: few; v_gene: TRBV6-5; j_gene: TRBJ1-1; d_gene: -
CDR3aa: CASSAQGVTQYF; CDR3nt: TGTGCCAGCAGCGCGCAAGGGGTGACCCAGTACTTC; abundance: -; v_gene: TRBV7-2; j_gene: TRBJ2-5; d_gene: -
CDR3aa: CSVEDRAGLLYGYTF; CDR3nt: TGCAGCGTTGAAGATCGCGCAGGGCTGCTCTATGGCTACACCTTC; abundance: -; v_gene: TRBV29-1; j_gene: TRBJ1-2; d_gene: -
CDR3aa: CASSLKLAGKDEQFF; CDR3nt: TGTGCCAGCAGTTTAAAGCTAGCGGGAAAAGATGAGCAGTTCTTC; abundance: -; v_gene: TRBV12-3/TRBV12-4; j_gene: TRBJ2-1; d_gene: TRBD2
CDR3aa: CATALREVTDTQYF; CDR3nt: TGTGCCACCGCTTTGCGGGAGGTCACAGATACGCAGTATTTT; abundance: many; v_gene: TRBV6-5; j_gene: TRBJ2-3; d_gene: TRBD2
CDR3aa: CASSVLRGPGSPF; CDR3nt: TGTGCCAGCTCAGTGCTCCGTGGACCGGGCTCTCCCTTT; abundance: few; v_gene: TRBV28; j_gene: TRBJ1-1; d_gene: -
CDR3aa: CASSQGEVVPYNEQFF; CDR3nt: TGCGCCAGCAGCCAAGGAGAAGTAGTCCCCTACAATGAGCAGTTCTTC; abundance: few; v_gene: TRBV4-1; j_gene: TRBJ2-1; d_gene: -
CDR3aa: CASSEWVESSYNEQFF; CDR3nt: TGTGCCAGCAGTGAATGGGTGGAGAGCTCCTACAATGAGCAGTTCTTC; abundance: few; v_gene: TRBV2; j_gene: TRBJ2-1; d_gene: -
CDR3aa: CSSGTPHTGELFF; CDR3nt: TGCAGCTCTGGAACGCCTCACACCGGGGAGCTTTTTTTT; abundance: once; v_gene: TRBV29-1; j_gene: TRBJ2-2; d_gene: -
CDR3aa: CASSFNGARGAETQYF; CDR3nt: TGCGCCAGCAGCTTCAATGGAGCACGGGGGGCGGAAACGCAGTATTTT; abundance: few; v_gene: TRBV5-1; j_gene: TRBJ2-3; d_gene: -
CDR3aa: CASSPPEYEKLFF; CDR3nt: TGTGCCAGCTCACCACCCGAATACGAAAAACTGTTTTTT; abundance: -; v_gene: TRBV18; j_gene: TRBJ1-4; d_gene: -
CDR3aa: CASSLGTLNGYTF; CDR3nt: TGCGCCAGCAGCTTGGGGACTCTTAATGGCTACACCTTC; abundance: many; v_gene: TRBV5-1; j_gene: TRBJ1-2; d_gene: -
CDR3aa: CSVAPGLHTGELFF; CDR3nt: TGCAGCGTTGCCCCAGGTCTTCACACCGGGGAGCTGTTTTTT; abundance: -; v_gene: TRBV29-1; j_gene: TRBJ2-2; d_gene: -
CDR3aa: CASSLGTGAITDTQYF; CDR3nt: TGTGCCAGCAGCTTAGGGACAGGGGCCATCACAGATACGCAGTATTTT; abundance: few; v_gene: TRBV7-9; j_gene: TRBJ2-3; d_gene: TRBD1
CDR3aa: CASSLLARGNQPQHF; CDR3nt: TGTGCCAGCAGTCTTTTAGCTCGGGGAAATCAGCCCCAGCATTTT; abundance: -; v_gene: TRBV28; j_gene: TRBJ1-5; d_gene: -
CDR3aa: CSARGTGPYEQYF; CDR3nt: TGCAGTGCTAGAGGAACAGGGCCCTACGAGCAGTACTTC; abundance: few; v_gene: TRBV20-1; j_gene: TRBJ2-7; d_gene: -
CDR3aa: CASSLGTGSSYNEQFF; CDR3nt: TGTGCCAGCAGCTTAGGGACGGGAAGCTCCTACAATGAGCAGTTCTTC; abundance: few; v_gene: TRBV7-9; j_gene: TRBJ2-1; d_gene: -